This passage covers 14 T cell receptor beta chains from one sample sequenced in a study of T cells in women clearing cervical HPV infection. Sequenced by immunoSEQ multiplex PCR; TCRdb stores in-frame clones only, minus some. The table lists 25,000 to 35,000 clones. Sequenced material: blood buffy coat. The receptor set was obtained from a woman between 18 and 69 years old with a cervical HPV16 infection that either progressed to CIN3+ or cleared (not recorded which).

On this clone: Read coverage stops 3 residues before the CDR3 terminus; the germline J gene supplies the remainder. The chain carries TRBV19 and TRBJ2-2; D not resolved. Trimming removed 3 bases from V and 0 bases from J, with 11 bases in between. Germline V lookup: CDR1 LNHDA, CDR2 SQIVND (reference sequence). The length of the CDR3 is 16 residues. CDR3 DNA (partial): TGTGCCAGTAGTATCGTCCCCAGCGCGAACACCGGGGAG. The encoded protein is CASSIVPSANTGE. The complete CDR3 protein is CASSIVPSANTGELFF. The full variable domain, in which reference TRBV19 and TRBJ2-2 provide the parts outside the CDR3, is DGGITQSPKYLFRKEGQNVTLSCEQNLNHDAMYWYRQDPGQGLRLIYYSQIVNDFQKGDIAEGYSVSREKKESFPLTVTSAQKNPTAFYLCASSIVPSANTGELFFGEGSRLTVL.

Points on this clone: With the read ending 3 residues before the CDR3 end, the germline J gene is used to fill in that end. J is TRBJ1-2 and V is TRBV2; 11 nucleotides match TRBD1. The length of the CDR3 is 15 residues. Trimming at V came to 6 bases and at J to 1 base, leaving 4 bases not matched to a gene. The germline gives CDR1 SNHLY, CDR2 FYNNEI. Partial CDR3 DNA: TGTGCCAGCAGAAGGACAGGGGGCCGTAACTATGGC. This gives the protein CASRRTGGRNYG. The whole CDR3 is CASRRTGGRNYGYTF.

Notes on this clone: The CDR3 end lies 3 residues beyond the end of the read and is filled in from the germline J gene. This chain joins TRBV20-1 and TRBJ2-1; D remains ambiguous. Germline assignment: CDR1 DFQATT and CDR2 SNEGSKA (reference sequence). The CDR3 extends over 14 amino acids. V was cut by 1 base and J by 0 bases, with 7 bases left in between. The CDR3 region is CSARGYSSYNEQFF. CDR3 DNA (partial): TGCAGTGCTAGAGGCTACAGCTCCTACAATGAG.

On this clone itself: The read falls 3 residues short of the CDR3 end, and the missing part is taken from the germline J gene. The chain uses TRBV5-1 and TRBJ2-3, with 8 bases matching TRBD1. V trimming: 5 bases; J trimming: 5 bases; junction bases outside the gene matches: 10. Germline V CDR1 and CDR2: SGHRS, YFSETQ. This CDR3 spans 15 amino acids. Incomplete CDR3 DNA: TGCGCCAGCAGTTCGAGCAGGGGGCTAGAAGATACG. This codes for CASSSSRGLEDT. From start to end, the CDR3 is CASSSSRGLEDTQYF.

With regard to this clone: With the read ending 3 residues before the CDR3 end, the germline J gene is used to fill in that end. The chain carries TRBV5-4 and TRBJ1-1; D gene unclear. Germline CDR1 reads SGHNT; CDR2 reads YYREEE (reference sequence). The CDR3 sequence is 12 residues long. The V end was cut by 2 bases, the J end by 5 bases, with 7 bases between. The DNA read from the CDR3 is TGTGCCAGCAGCTTTGGAGGGACTGAA. Translating it yields CASSFGGTE. The full CDR3 sequence reads CASSFGGTEAFF.

With regard to this clone: The read stops 3 residues short of the end of the CDR3; the missing end is completed from the germline J gene. This sequence joins TRBV5-1 and TRBJ2-7; 12 bases line up with TRBD1. V was pared by 2 bases and J by 3 bases, with 3 bases of the junction left unmatched. The CDR3 consists of 15 residues. Germline V CDR1 and CDR2: SGHRS, YFSETQ. The CDR3 reads CASSFGTGGGYEQYF. CDR3 DNA, as far as it was read: TGCGCCAGCAGCTTCGGGACAGGGGGCGGCTACGAG. Full variable domain (rest looked up from reference TRBV5-1 and TRBJ2-7): KAGVTQTPRYLIKTRGQQVTLSCSPISGHRSVSWYQQTPGQGLQFLFEYFSETQRNKGNFPGRFSGRQFSNSRSEMNVSTLELGDSALYLCASSFGTGGGYEQYFGPGTRLTVT.

As concerns this clone: With the read ending 3 residues before the CDR3 end, the germline J gene is used to fill in that end. The J gene is TRBJ1-2, the V gene TRBV5-4; D remains ambiguous. The CDR3 contains 14 residues. Looked up from germline, CDR1 is SGHNT and CDR2 is YYREEE (reference sequence). V was trimmed by 2 bases and J by 3 bases, leaving 11 bases between them. CDR3 amino acids: CASSFPSLHYGYTF. CDR3 bases read: TGTGCCAGCAGCTTTCCCTCACTTCACTATGGC.

Concerning this clone: The read comes to an end 3 residues before the CDR3 does, leaving the germline J gene to fill in the end. The chain couples TRBV9 to TRBJ2-7, with 7 bases identical to TRBD1. Germline trimming cut 3 bases from V and 3 bases from J; bases unmatched to any gene: 9. The CDR3 is made up of 15 amino acids. Germline CDR1 is SGDLS and CDR2 is YYNGEE. The CDR3 DNA, read in part, is TGTGCCAGCAGCGGACAAGGGACAGAATTCTACGAG. Protein: CASSGQGTEFYE. The full-length CDR3 reads as CASSGQGTEFYEQYF.

With regard to this clone: The CDR3 is cut off 3 residues early in the read; its end comes from the germline J gene. The V gene is TRBV20-1, the J gene TRBJ2-1, with D possibly TRBD1 on 6 matching bases. This CDR3 spans 15 amino acids. The V end lost 3 bases, the J end lost 5 bases, and 17 bases lay between the germline ends. Germline V gives CDR1 DFQATT, CDR2 SNEGSKA (reference sequence). CDR3 region: CSASATGPINNEQFF. CDR3 bases read: TGCAGTGCTAGCGCTACAGGGCCTATAAACAATGAG.

As concerns this clone: The read ends 3 residues shy of where the CDR3 ends; the end is completed using the germline J gene. The J gene is TRBJ2-7, the V gene TRBV20-1; 8 bases are shared with TRBD2. The CDR3 has 13 residues. V trimming: 6 bases; J trimming: 1 base; junction bases outside the gene matches: 5. CDR1 is DFQATT, CDR2 SNEGSKA, per germline (reference sequence). The CDR3 reads CSAQRENSYEQYF. CDR3 DNA, as far as it was read: TGCAGTGCCCAGCGGGAGAATTCCTACGAG.

With regard to this clone: Sequencing ends 3 residues short of the CDR3 end; the germline J gene provides the rest. This chain links TRBV6-2 or TRBV6-3 with TRBJ2-3, with 13 bases identical to TRBD2. Germline CDR1 is MNHEY and CDR2 is SVGEGT. After removal of 5 bases from V and 7 bases from J, the junction contained 6 bases not matched to a gene. CDR3 size: 15 residues. The covered CDR3 bases are TGTGCCAGCAGTGCCGGGACTAGCGGGGTGAATACG. This gives the protein CASSAGTSGVNT. The CDR3, in full, reads CASSAGTSGVNTQYF.

Worth noting for this clone: The read gets to within 3 residues of the CDR3 end, and the germline J gene fills in the rest. This chain links TRBV20-1 with TRBJ1-1; 7 bases map to TRBD1. This CDR3 region has 11 residues. V shed 6 bases and J 5 bases; nucleotides not matched to a gene: 3. Germline V gene sequence: CDR1 DFQATT, CDR2 SNEGSKA (reference sequence). The covered CDR3 bases are TGCAGTGCCCCGGGACAGACTGAA. It encodes CSAPGQTE. The CDR3 as a whole reads CSAPGQTEAFF.

About this clone: Read data end 3 residues before the CDR3 end; the end is taken from the germline J gene. V usage is TRBV13 and J usage is TRBJ1-1; 10 positions agree with TRBD1. The CDR3 consists of 15 residues. CDR1 is PRHDT, CDR2 FYEKMQ, per germline (reference sequence). This CDR3 is CASSLRKDRGTQAFF. The part of the CDR3 DNA that was read is TGTGCCAGCAGCCTTAGAAAGGACAGGGGGACCCAA.

Here the CDR3 reads CASSLGWTGTGELFF. Incomplete CDR3 DNA: TGTGCCAGCAGCTTAGGATGGACAGGGACCGGGGAG. This chain uses TRBV11-2 with TRBJ2-2; the match to TRBD1 covers 8 bases. The read halts 3 residues ahead of the CDR3 end, with the missing end drawn from the germline J gene. Trimming at V came to 1 base and at J to 5 bases, leaving 3 bases not matched to a gene. This CDR3 has 15 residues. The V gene's germline CDR1 is SGHAT and CDR2 FQNNGV.